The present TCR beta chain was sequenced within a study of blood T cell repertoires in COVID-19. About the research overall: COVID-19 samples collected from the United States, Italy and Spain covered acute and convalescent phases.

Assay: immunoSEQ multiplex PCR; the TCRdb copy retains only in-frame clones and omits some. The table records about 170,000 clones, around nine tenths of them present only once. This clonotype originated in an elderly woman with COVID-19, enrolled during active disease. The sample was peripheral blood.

This chain's CDR3 is CASSQGQGNSPLHF. Written as DNA, the CDR3 is TGTGCCAGCAGCCAGGGCCAGGGCAATTCACCCCTCCACTTT. This chain links TRBV14 with TRBJ1-6; D is perhaps TRBD1 (5 bases). The CDR3 extends over 14 amino acids. V dropped 3 bases and J dropped 7 bases, with 10 bases sitting between them. Germline V CDR1 and CDR2: SGHDN, FVKESK.